This TCR beta chain derives from a study of identical twins. On this clonotype: What it binds is not known.

Germline-derived CDR1 and CDR2 are SGDLS and YYNGEE. This CDR3 has 17 amino acids. The V and J ends lost 7 bases and 7 bases, in that order; junction bases with no gene match: 18. Each donor (without exception) was a healthy Caucasian. Findings and limits, study-wide: With abundant cord blood beta clonotypes, insertions were fewer; memory repertoires showed no such pattern. Diverse VJ usage suggested most zero-insertion clonotypes were not invariant T cells.

Template switching added a universal primer site, and cDNA bore unique molecular identifiers. TCRdb processed the 5' RACE reads anew with MiXCR; each CDR3 protein has one entry. The table shows about 100,000 distinct CDR3 sequences, with about 6.1% occurring only once. The chain combines TRBV9 with TRBJ2-1; 9 nucleotides agree with TRBD2. Material for sequencing was memory T cells sorted from blood. The receptor comes from a woman aged 50 to 60 in good health. DNA of the CDR3: TGTGCCAGCTCCCTGTCTAGCGGGACCACGGAGAGTAATGAGCAGTTCTTC. Amino acid sequence: CASSLSSGTTESNEQFF.